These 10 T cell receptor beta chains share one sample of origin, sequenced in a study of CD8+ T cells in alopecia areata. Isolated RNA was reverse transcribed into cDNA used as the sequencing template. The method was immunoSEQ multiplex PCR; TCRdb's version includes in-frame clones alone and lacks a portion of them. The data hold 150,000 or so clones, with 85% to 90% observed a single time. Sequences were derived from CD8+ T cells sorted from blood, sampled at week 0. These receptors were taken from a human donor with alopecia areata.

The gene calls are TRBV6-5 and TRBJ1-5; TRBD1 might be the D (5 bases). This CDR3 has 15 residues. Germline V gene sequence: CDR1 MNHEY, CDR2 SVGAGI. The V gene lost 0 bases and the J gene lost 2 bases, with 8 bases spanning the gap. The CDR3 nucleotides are TGTGCCAGCAGTTACTCAGGGACGGGCAATCAGCCCCAGCATTTT. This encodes CASSYSGTGNQPQHF.

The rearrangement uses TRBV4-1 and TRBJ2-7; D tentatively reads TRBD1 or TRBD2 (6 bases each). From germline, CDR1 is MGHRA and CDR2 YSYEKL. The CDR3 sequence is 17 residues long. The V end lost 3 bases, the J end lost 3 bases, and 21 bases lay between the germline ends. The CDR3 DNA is TGCGCCAGCAGCCATTCGAGGGGGGCTAGCACTCTCTACGAGCAGTACTTC. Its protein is CASSHSRGASTLYEQYF.

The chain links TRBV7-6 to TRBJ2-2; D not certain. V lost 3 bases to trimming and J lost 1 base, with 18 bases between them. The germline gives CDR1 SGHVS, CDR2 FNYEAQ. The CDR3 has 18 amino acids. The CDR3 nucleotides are TGTGCCAGCAGCTTTCCAGTAAAGGCAACCCTGAACACCGGGGAGCTGTTTTTT. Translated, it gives CASSFPVKATLNTGELFF.

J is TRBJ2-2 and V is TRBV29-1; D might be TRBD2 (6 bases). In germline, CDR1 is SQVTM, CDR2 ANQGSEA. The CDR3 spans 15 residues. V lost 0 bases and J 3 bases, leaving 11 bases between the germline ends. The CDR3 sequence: CSVEEGEADTGELFF. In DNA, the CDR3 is TGCAGCGTTGAAGAGGGGGAGGCGGACACCGGGGAGCTGTTTTTT.

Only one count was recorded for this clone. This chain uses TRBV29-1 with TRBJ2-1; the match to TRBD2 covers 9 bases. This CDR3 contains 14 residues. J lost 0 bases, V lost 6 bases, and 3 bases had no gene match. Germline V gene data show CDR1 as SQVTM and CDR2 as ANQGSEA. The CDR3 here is CSVLAGYSYNEQFF. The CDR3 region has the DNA TGCAGCGTCCTAGCGGGGTACTCCTACAATGAGCAGTTCTTC.

The CDR3: CASRSGKTGELFF. Here the CDR3 DNA reads TGCGCCAGCCGTTCAGGGAAGACCGGGGAGCTGTTTTTT. The chain links TRBV10-1 to TRBJ2-2; tentatively, D is TRBD1 (5 bases). V lost 8 bases, J lost 5 bases, and 12 bases lay in between. Germline V CDR1 and CDR2: WNHNN, SYGVQD (reference sequence). The CDR3 runs 13 residues.

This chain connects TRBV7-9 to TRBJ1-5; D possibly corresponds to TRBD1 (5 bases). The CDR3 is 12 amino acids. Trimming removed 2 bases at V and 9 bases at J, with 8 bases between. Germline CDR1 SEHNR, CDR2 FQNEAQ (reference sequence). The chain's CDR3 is CASSLQGPPQHF. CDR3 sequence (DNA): TGTGCCAGCAGCTTACAGGGTCCGCCCCAGCATTTT.

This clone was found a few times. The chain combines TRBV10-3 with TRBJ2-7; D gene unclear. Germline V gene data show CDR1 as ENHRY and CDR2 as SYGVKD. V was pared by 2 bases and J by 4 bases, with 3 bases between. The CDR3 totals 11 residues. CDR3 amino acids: CAISEMYEQYF. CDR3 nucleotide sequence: TGTGCCATCAGTGAGATGTACGAGCAGTACTTC.

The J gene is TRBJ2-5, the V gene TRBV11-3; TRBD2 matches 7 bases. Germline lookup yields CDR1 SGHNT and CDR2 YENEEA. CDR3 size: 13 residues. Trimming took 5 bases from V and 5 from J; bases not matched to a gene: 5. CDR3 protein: CASSISGHETQYF. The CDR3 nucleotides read TGTGCCAGCAGCATTAGCGGGCACGAGACCCAGTACTTC. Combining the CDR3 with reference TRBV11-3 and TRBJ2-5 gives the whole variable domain EAGVVQSPRYKIIEKKQPVAFWCNPISGHNTLYWYLQNLGQGPELLIRYENEEAVDDSQLPKDRFSAERLKGVDSTLKIQPAELGDSAVYLCASSISGHETQYFGPGTRLLVL.

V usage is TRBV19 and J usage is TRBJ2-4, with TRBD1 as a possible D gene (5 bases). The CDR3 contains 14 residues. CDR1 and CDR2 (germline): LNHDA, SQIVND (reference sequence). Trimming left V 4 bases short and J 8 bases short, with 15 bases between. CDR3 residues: CASSTDLLTDIQYF. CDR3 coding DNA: TGTGCCAGTAGTACCGACCTCTTGACAGACATTCAGTACTTC.